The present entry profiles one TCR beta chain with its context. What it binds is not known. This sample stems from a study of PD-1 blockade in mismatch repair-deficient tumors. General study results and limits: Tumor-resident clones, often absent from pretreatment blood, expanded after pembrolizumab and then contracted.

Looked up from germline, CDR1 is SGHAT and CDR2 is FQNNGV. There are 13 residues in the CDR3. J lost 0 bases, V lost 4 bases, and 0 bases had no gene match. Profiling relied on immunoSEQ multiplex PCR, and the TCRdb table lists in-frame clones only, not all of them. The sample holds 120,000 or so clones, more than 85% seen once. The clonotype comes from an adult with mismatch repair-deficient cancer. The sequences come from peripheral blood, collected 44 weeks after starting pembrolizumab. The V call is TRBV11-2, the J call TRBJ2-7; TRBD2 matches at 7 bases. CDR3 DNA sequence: TGTGCCAGCAGCTGGGGGGGCTCCTACGAGCAGTACTTC. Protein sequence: CASSWGGSYEQYF.